One and the same sample provided the 20 T cell receptor beta chains below, sequenced in a study of CD8 T cells in Susac syndrome. Reverse transcription used roughly 0.45 to 1 ug RNA and random hexamers. TCRdb called the immunoSEQ multiplex PCR reads again in MiXCR, with one record for every CDR3 protein. The sample shows about 120,000 distinct CDR3 sequences, 95% to 96% of them seen only once. The sample comprised CD4+ T cells from PBMCs. These receptors all come from a human donor with Susac syndrome.

The rearrangement links TRBV20-1 to TRBJ1-1; D uncertain. The germline V gene has CDR1 DFQATT and CDR2 SNEGSKA (reference sequence). Trimming cost V 1 base and J 2 bases, with 11 bases left between them. The CDR3 is made up of 14 amino acids. CDR3 DNA: TGCAGTGCTAGAGTAAGGGTTTCAAACACTGAAGCTTTCTTT. This gives the protein CSARVRVSNTEAFF.

CDR3 in DNA: TGTGCCAGCTCACCACAAGGGGCCTATGGCTACACCTTC. Amino acid sequence: CASSPQGAYGYTF. The chain has TRBV18 and TRBJ1-2; tentatively, D is TRBD1 (5 bases). Germline V gene lookup returns CDR1 KGHSH and CDR2 LQKENI. Trimming took 1 base from V and 4 from J, leaving 7 bases between them. CDR3 length: 13 amino acids.

The chain carries TRBV7-2 and TRBJ2-6, with no clear D. CDR1 SGHTA and CDR2 FQGNSA come from the germline V gene. The CDR3 sequence is 15 residues long. V lost 5 bases, J lost 3 bases, and 11 bases lay in between. The CDR3 loop is CASSISWGGANVLTF. The CDR3 DNA reads TGTGCCAGCAGCATTTCCTGGGGTGGGGCCAACGTCCTGACTTTC.

This clonotype was detected only a few times. The rearrangement uses TRBV28 and TRBJ2-7; D is ambiguous. CDR1 is MDHEN and CDR2 is SYDVKM in the germline V gene. The CDR3 consists of 12 residues. Trimming left V 2 bases short and J 3 bases short, with 5 bases between. DNA of the CDR3: TGTGCCAGCAGTTTAAGGGTCTACGAGCAGTACTTC. Its translation is CASSLRVYEQYF.

The V call is TRBV10-3, the J call TRBJ2-3; TRBD2 aligns across 8 bases. Germline-derived CDR1 and CDR2 are ENHRY and SYGVKD. V trimming: 7 bases; J trimming: 5 bases; junction bases outside the gene matches: 8. CDR3 size: 14 residues. CDR3 residues: CAITDGLAGDTQYF. The CDR3 region has the DNA TGTGCCATCACCGATGGACTAGCCGGAGATACGCAGTATTTT.

This chain connects TRBV20-1 to TRBJ1-1, with 10 bases identical to TRBD1. The length of the CDR3 is 15 residues. J was trimmed by 3 bases and V by 1 base; bases with no gene match: 5. Germline values: CDR1 DFQATT, CDR2 SNEGSKA (reference sequence). DNA of the CDR3: TGCAGTGCTAGAGGGGGGGGACAGGGGTACACTGAAGCTTTCTTT. This gives the protein CSARGGGQGYTEAFF.

This clonotype was seen just once. This rearrangement joins TRBV20-1 to TRBJ2-1; 9 bases are shared with TRBD2. V was pared by 5 bases and J by 4 bases, with 6 bases of the junction left unmatched. CDR3 length equals 14 residues. Per the germline V gene, CDR1 is DFQATT and CDR2 is SNEGSKA (reference sequence). Here the CDR3 DNA reads TGCAGTGCTTTCCGGAGCGGGGGGTACAATGAGCAGTTCTTC. Translating it yields CSAFRSGGYNEQFF.

This clonotype turned up a few times. This rearrangement joins TRBV24-1 to TRBJ1-2; D not resolved. The germline V gene has CDR1 KGHDR and CDR2 SFDVKD. Trimming took 0 bases from V and 1 from J, leaving 5 bases between them. The CDR3 contains 14 residues. DNA of the CDR3: TGTGCCACCAGTGATTTGTCCAATAACTATGGCTACACCTTC. This sequence encodes CATSDLSNNYGYTF.

The chain joins TRBV18 to TRBJ1-2; D remains unclear. Trimming cost V 3 bases and J 3 bases, with 8 bases left between them. CDR3 length equals 13 residues. Germline CDR1 and CDR2: KGHSH and LQKENI. The CDR3 region is CASSPQTDYGYTF. For the CDR3, the DNA is TGTGCCAGCTCACCTCAGACCGACTATGGCTACACCTTC.

V is TRBV11-1 and J is TRBJ2-5; 9 nucleotides agree with TRBD1. This CDR3 region has 15 residues. Trimming took 2 bases from V and 5 from J; bases not matched to a gene: 6. Germline V gives CDR1 SGHAT, CDR2 FQDESV (reference sequence). CDR3 in amino acids: CASSLWGQGKETQYF. The CDR3 nucleotides are TGTGCCAGCAGCTTATGGGGACAGGGCAAGGAGACCCAGTACTTC.

The rearrangement links TRBV5-1 to TRBJ2-1; 10 nucleotides line up with TRBD2. The CDR3 has 17 amino acids. V lost 2 bases to trimming and J lost 8 bases; unmatched junction nucleotides: 13. Germline CDR1 is SGHRS and CDR2 is YFSETQ. CDR3: CASSFAISGRAGDEQFF. For the CDR3, the DNA is TGCGCCAGCAGCTTTGCCATCAGCGGGAGGGCCGGCGATGAGCAGTTCTTC.

The J gene is TRBJ2-1, the V gene TRBV29-1; TRBD2 might be the D (7 bases). CDR3 size: 15 residues. Trimming left V 5 bases short and J 8 bases short, with 22 bases between. Looked up from germline, CDR1 is SQVTM and CDR2 is ANQGSEA. CDR3 sequence: CSVSSAAGRGDEQFF. The DNA for the CDR3 is TGCAGCGTTTCATCGGCAGCGGGGAGGGGGGATGAGCAGTTCTTC.

This chain joins TRBV9 and TRBJ2-3; D possibly corresponds to TRBD1 (6 bases). Germline V lookup: CDR1 SGDLS, CDR2 YYNGEE. The CDR3 contains 13 residues. The germline V and J ends were trimmed by 0 bases and 5 bases, with 7 bases remaining between them. The CDR3 DNA reads TGTGCCAGCAGCGTAGCGGACAGAGATACGCAGTATTTT. Its protein product is CASSVADRDTQYF.

This sequence joins TRBV7-2 and TRBJ2-5; D call uncertain. V gave up 8 bases and J gave up 0 bases, with 13 bases separating them. Germline V lookup: CDR1 SGHTA, CDR2 FQGNSA. This CDR3 is built from 14 residues. CDR3 amino acids: CASAPGRNQETQYF. The DNA for the CDR3 is TGTGCCAGCGCCCCCGGACGGAACCAAGAGACCCAGTACTTC.

The chain carries TRBV5-1 and TRBJ2-7; maybe TRBD1 (5 bases). The CDR3 is 12 amino acids. CDR1 and CDR2 from the germline V gene are SGHRS and YFSETQ. V lost 2 bases to trimming and J lost 3 bases, with 6 bases between them. The CDR3 region has the DNA TGCGCCAGCAGCTTCGACAGCTACGAGCAGTACTTC. Translation gives CASSFDSYEQYF.

This clonotype was recorded once. The rearrangement uses TRBV28 and TRBJ2-7, with D possibly matching TRBD1 (6 bases). Germline-derived CDR1 and CDR2 are MDHEN and SYDVKM. V shed 5 bases and J shed 2 bases, with 10 bases lying between them. The CDR3 spans 13 residues. CDR3 region: CASSRGGAYEQYF. The CDR3 nucleotides are TGTGCCAGCAGTCGAGGGGGAGCCTACGAGCAGTACTTC.

The chain employs TRBV20-1 and TRBJ2-1; 8 bases align to TRBD2. The CDR3 runs to 15 residues. Germline CDR1 reads DFQATT; CDR2 reads SNEGSKA (reference sequence). V trimming: 4 bases; J trimming: 1 base; junction bases outside the gene matches: 6. CDR3 residues: CSATRLALSYNEQFF. The CDR3 coding sequence is TGCAGTGCTACAAGACTAGCGCTGTCCTACAATGAGCAGTTCTTC.

V gene TRBV9 combines with J gene TRBJ2-7, with D unclear. This CDR3 comprises 14 residues. Germline V gene data show CDR1 as SGDLS and CDR2 as YYNGEE. Between the trimmed V and J ends, which lost 0 bases and 1 base, there was a span of 8 bases. In nucleotides, the CDR3 is TGTGCCAGCAGCGTAGACGTTGGGTCCTACGAGCAGTACTTC. As protein: CASSVDVGSYEQYF.

The J gene is TRBJ2-5, the V gene TRBV4-3; D is perhaps TRBD2 (5 bases). Germline assignment: CDR1 LGHNA and CDR2 YSLEER. Trimming took off 1 base at V and 4 bases at J, with 13 bases between the two ends. CDR3 size: 15 residues. The CDR3 region has the DNA TGCGCCAGCAGCCAAGGGGGAGTAGAGGGAGAGACCCAGTACTTC. This encodes CASSQGGVEGETQYF.

The rearrangement joins TRBV30 to TRBJ1-2; possible D gene TRBD1, 5 bases. The CDR3 has 11 residues. With 5 bases removed from V and 2 bases from J, the gap between germline ends came to 6 bases. Germline V gene sequence: CDR1 GTSNPN, CDR2 SVGIG (reference sequence). The CDR3 here is CAWGDNYGYTF. CDR3 coding DNA: TGTGCCTGGGGGGACAACTATGGCTACACCTTC. Looking up the rest from reference TRBV30 and TRBJ1-2 gives the full variable domain: SQTIHQWPATLVQPVGSPLSLECTVEGTSNPNLYWYRQAAGRGLQLLFYSVGIGQISSEVPQNLSASRPQDRQFILSSKKLLLSDSGFYLCAWGDNYGYTFGSGTRLTVV.